One sample yielded the 3 T cell receptor beta chains listed below, sequenced in a study of shared clonotypes between healthy human individuals. Clones were read by immunoSEQ multiplex PCR, and TCRdb kept only the in-frame ones, dropping some. The data show some 360,000 clones, roughly 80% seen once. The sample comprised memory CD4+ T cells sorted from blood. Subset denoted: CD45RA-negative fraction. The receptors derive from a man aged 25-45 years in good health.

The chain recombines TRBV7-8 with TRBJ1-4; D might be TRBD1 (6 bases). CDR1 and CDR2 (germline): SGHVS, FQNEAQ. V dropped 5 bases and J dropped 6 bases, with 16 bases sitting between them. This CDR3 region has 15 residues. The CDR3 bases are TGTGCCAGCAGCGACCGGGGGCGGACAGATGAAAAACTGTTTTTT. It specifies CASSDRGRTDEKLFF.

This clone was seen a single time. The V call is TRBV7-2, the J call TRBJ2-3, with 7 nucleotides matching TRBD1. CDR3 length equals 15 residues. Germline trimming cut 0 bases from V and 6 bases from J; bases unmatched to any gene: 6. Germline V gene lookup returns CDR1 SGHTA and CDR2 FQGNSA. CDR3 loop: CASSLAVDRVDTQYF. In DNA, the CDR3 is TGTGCCAGCAGCTTAGCGGTCGACAGGGTGGATACGCAGTATTTT.

This clone was found a few times. The V gene is TRBV6-1, the J gene TRBJ2-3; TRBD2 aligns across 11 bases. Germline V gives CDR1 MNHNS, CDR2 SASEGT. This CDR3 has 15 amino acids. V shed 10 bases and J 8 bases; nucleotides not matched to a gene: 14. The CDR3 region is CATGPIAGGFVTQYF. The CDR3, as DNA: TGTGCCACCGGCCCCATAGCGGGAGGGTTCGTTACGCAGTATTTT.